The clone carrying this TCR beta chain was counted ten times or more. Its antigen is still unknown. Sorting recovered naive CD8 T cells on a CD8+CD4-CCR7+CD45RA+ profile. With 4 bases removed from V and 10 bases from J, the gap between germline ends came to 15 bases. The germline V gene has CDR1 SGDLS and CDR2 YYNGEE. There are 14 residues in the CDR3. The data stem from a study of molecular identifiers for immune sequencing clone quantification. Study results and limitations: Beyond 20 RNA copies, clones held over 97% of effector molecules, compared with under 1% in naive cells.

TCRdb fed the PCR reads into MiXCR, producing one record per CDR3 protein. The sample lists about 640,000 distinct CDR3 sequences; less than 20% were seen once. The TCR was taken from a human donor in good health. Some libraries in this study had Jurkat cell RNA spiked in. The chain employs TRBV9 and TRBJ1-6; tentative D call: TRBD1 (5 bases). Sample: naive CD8+ T cells from blood, with Jurkat cell RNA spiked in. The subset: FACS-sorted CD8+CD4-CCR7+CD45RA+ naive T cells. For the CDR3, the DNA is TGTGCCAGCAGCTCCTGGGACGCGCCCTCACCCCTCCACTTT. It is translated as CASSSWDAPSPLHF.